The clone carrying this TCR beta chain was seen a single time. This CDR3 is 13 amino acids long. Trimming took 6 bases from V and 1 from J, leaving 9 bases between them. Per the germline V gene, CDR1 is MDHEN and CDR2 is SYDVKM. The data stem from a study of blood T cell repertoires in COVID-19. Study at large: Specimens from acute and convalescent COVID-19 originated in the United States, Italy and Spain.

Authors' methods: Amplification of reference gene primers was used by the study to estimate nucleated cell counts. Repertoires were generated with immunoSEQ multiplex PCR, while TCRdb's copy carries only in-frame clones and drops some. V and J calls and clone size are given by that table; D and trimming were obtained from the DNA. The sample holds more than 150,000 clones, more than 75% seen once. This chain uses TRBV28 with TRBJ1-2; D is perhaps TRBD1 (5 bases). Sequenced material: peripheral blood. The source of this sequence is a woman aged 70-85 years with COVID-19, enrolled during active disease. The CDR3 region is CASRPGHNYGYTF. The CDR3 DNA sequence: TGTGCCAGCAGACCTGGACATAACTATGGCTACACCTTC.